These T cell receptor beta chains were read from a single sample in a study of shared clonotypes between healthy human individuals. Profiling relied on immunoSEQ multiplex PCR, and the TCRdb table lists in-frame clones only, not all of them. The sample shows nearly 500,000 clones, approximately 80% of them seen only once. The sequenced sample consisted of PBMCs. The receptors originated from a woman aged 40-49 years in good health. Some clones in this sample may be carry-over from other donors' samples. The CDR3 runs from the conserved cysteine through the conserved F or W. D genes are given only for firm matches. Not all rows give a size; the values are once, few, many and, for expanded clones, a class.

cdr3_nt: TGTGCCAGCAAAGACTGGGATACGCAGTATTTT
cdr3_aa: CASKDWDTQYF
d_call: -
v_call: TRBV2
clone_size: -
j_call: TRBJ2-3

cdr3_nt: TGTGCCAGCAGCCGCACTAAGACCCCGGGACAGCCCCTCGGCGAGCAGTACTTC
cdr3_aa: CASSRTKTPGQPLGEQYF
d_call: TRBD1
v_call: TRBV7-9
clone_size: -
j_call: TRBJ2-7

cdr3_nt: TGCGCCAGCAGCCAAGTAATTAGCGGGGGGCTGTCCTACGAGCAGTACTTC
cdr3_aa: CASSQVISGGLSYEQYF
d_call: TRBD2
v_call: TRBV4-1
clone_size: -
j_call: TRBJ2-7

cdr3_nt: TGCGCCAGCAGCCAAGAACAGGGGCCCCCCTACGAGCAGTACTTC
cdr3_aa: CASSQEQGPPYEQYF
d_call: TRBD1
v_call: TRBV4-3
clone_size: -
j_call: TRBJ2-7

cdr3_nt: TGTGCCAGCAGCTTAGTCCTGGGGGCTGAGCAGTTCTTC
cdr3_aa: CASSLVLGAEQFF
d_call: -
v_call: TRBV7-9
clone_size: -
j_call: TRBJ2-1

cdr3_nt: TGTGCCAGCAGCTTAGATCTTGGACGGGAGAGGGGCTTGTACAATGAGCAGTTCTTC
cdr3_aa: CASSLDLGRERGLYNEQFF
d_call: -
v_call: TRBV11-2
clone_size: once
j_call: TRBJ2-1

cdr3_nt: TGCGCCAGCAGCTCCAAAGGGTACGATCTAGCGGGAGCCACAGATACGCAGTATTTT
cdr3_aa: CASSSKGYDLAGATDTQYF
d_call: TRBD2
v_call: TRBV4-1
clone_size: -
j_call: TRBJ2-3

cdr3_nt: TGTGCCAGCAGCCATTGGGGGACTAGCAATCAGCCCCAGCATTTT
cdr3_aa: CASSHWGTSNQPQHF
d_call: -
v_call: TRBV5-6
clone_size: -
j_call: TRBJ1-5

cdr3_nt: TGTGCCAGCAGCTTACGGGGGGGGCTAAATCAGCCCCAGCATTTT
cdr3_aa: CASSLRGGLNQPQHF
d_call: -
v_call: TRBV7-2
clone_size: -
j_call: TRBJ1-5

cdr3_nt: TGTGCCAGCAGCTTAGATTTATGGCAGGGCCCAGATACGCAGTATTTT
cdr3_aa: CASSLDLWQGPDTQYF
d_call: -
v_call: TRBV11-2
clone_size: -
j_call: TRBJ2-3

cdr3_nt: TGTGCCAGCAGTTACTCGGCAGACTTCTATGGCTACACCTTC
cdr3_aa: CASSYSADFYGYTF
d_call: -
v_call: TRBV6-5
clone_size: -
j_call: TRBJ1-2

cdr3_nt: TGTGCCAGCAGTCCGGCCCTAGAAGGGCCCCAGTACTTC
cdr3_aa: CASSPALEGPQYF
d_call: -
v_call: TRBV27
clone_size: -
j_call: TRBJ2-5

cdr3_nt: TGCGCCAGCAGCCAAGAGGGGGGACAGGGGTATGGCTACACCTTC
cdr3_aa: CASSQEGGQGYGYTF
d_call: TRBD1
v_call: TRBV4-3
clone_size: -
j_call: TRBJ1-2

cdr3_nt: TGTGCCAGCAGCCGGGGACCGACCTACGAGCAGTACTTC
cdr3_aa: CASSRGPTYEQYF
d_call: -
v_call: TRBV7-3
clone_size: few
j_call: TRBJ2-7

cdr3_nt: TGTGCCAGCAGCACGTGGTGGGACCTGTCATCGAACACCGGGGAGCTGTTTTTT
cdr3_aa: CASSTWWDLSSNTGELFF
d_call: -
v_call: TRBV5-5
clone_size: -
j_call: TRBJ2-2

cdr3_nt: TGCGCCAGCAGCTACGGGCTAGCGGGAGTTGGGGAGACCCAGTACTTC
cdr3_aa: CASSYGLAGVGETQYF
d_call: TRBD2
v_call: TRBV5-1
clone_size: -
j_call: TRBJ2-5

cdr3_nt: TGTGCCAGCAGCTTAGAGGGGTCTTTGTTCGCGAACACCGGGGAGCTGTTTTTT
cdr3_aa: CASSLEGSLFANTGELFF
d_call: -
v_call: TRBV7-2
clone_size: -
j_call: TRBJ2-2

cdr3_nt: TGTGCCAGCTGCTGGGAAAGTGTCGCTTGTGAAGCTTTCTTT
cdr3_aa: CASCWESVACEAFF
d_call: -
v_call: TRBV6-1
clone_size: once
j_call: TRBJ1-1